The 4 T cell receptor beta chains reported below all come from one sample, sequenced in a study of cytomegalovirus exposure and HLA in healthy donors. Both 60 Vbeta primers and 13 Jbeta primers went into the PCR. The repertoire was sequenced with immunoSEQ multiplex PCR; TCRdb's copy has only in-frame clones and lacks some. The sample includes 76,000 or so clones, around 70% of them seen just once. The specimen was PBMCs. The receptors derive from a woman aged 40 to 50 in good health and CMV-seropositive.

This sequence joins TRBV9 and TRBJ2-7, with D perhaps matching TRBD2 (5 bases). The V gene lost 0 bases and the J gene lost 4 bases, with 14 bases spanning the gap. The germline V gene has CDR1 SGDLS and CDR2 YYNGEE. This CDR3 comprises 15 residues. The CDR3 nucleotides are TGTGCCAGCAGCGTAGGCGAGGGCGCTCTTTACGAGCAGTACTTC. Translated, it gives CASSVGEGALYEQYF.

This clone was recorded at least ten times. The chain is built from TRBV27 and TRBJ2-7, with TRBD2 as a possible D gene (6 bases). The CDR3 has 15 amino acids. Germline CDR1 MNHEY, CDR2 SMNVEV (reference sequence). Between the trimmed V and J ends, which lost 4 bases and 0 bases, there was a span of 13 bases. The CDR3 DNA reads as TGTGCCAGCAGTTCCGGGACTGCGAGCTCCTACGAGCAGTACTTC. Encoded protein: CASSSGTASSYEQYF.

The chain's CDR3 is CASSLDPQDRDAGEQYF. The CDR3, as DNA: TGTGCCAGCAGCTTAGATCCCCAGGACAGGGATGCGGGGGAGCAGTACTTC. The gene calls are TRBV11-3 and TRBJ2-7; 8 nucleotides match TRBD1. Germline-derived CDR1 and CDR2 are SGHNT and YENEEA. CDR3 length: 17 residues. Trimming removed 0 bases from V and 7 bases from J; junction bases left unmatched: 14.

CDR3 DNA sequence: TGTGCCAGCAGCCGGACTAGCGGGACCTACGAGCAGTACTTC. Translation: CASSRTSGTYEQYF. The gene calls are TRBV5-6 and TRBJ2-7, with 12 bases aligning to TRBD2. J gave up 2 bases and V 4 bases, and 1 base lay outside the gene matches. CDR3 length equals 14 residues. Per germline, CDR1 SGHDT and CDR2 YYEEEE.